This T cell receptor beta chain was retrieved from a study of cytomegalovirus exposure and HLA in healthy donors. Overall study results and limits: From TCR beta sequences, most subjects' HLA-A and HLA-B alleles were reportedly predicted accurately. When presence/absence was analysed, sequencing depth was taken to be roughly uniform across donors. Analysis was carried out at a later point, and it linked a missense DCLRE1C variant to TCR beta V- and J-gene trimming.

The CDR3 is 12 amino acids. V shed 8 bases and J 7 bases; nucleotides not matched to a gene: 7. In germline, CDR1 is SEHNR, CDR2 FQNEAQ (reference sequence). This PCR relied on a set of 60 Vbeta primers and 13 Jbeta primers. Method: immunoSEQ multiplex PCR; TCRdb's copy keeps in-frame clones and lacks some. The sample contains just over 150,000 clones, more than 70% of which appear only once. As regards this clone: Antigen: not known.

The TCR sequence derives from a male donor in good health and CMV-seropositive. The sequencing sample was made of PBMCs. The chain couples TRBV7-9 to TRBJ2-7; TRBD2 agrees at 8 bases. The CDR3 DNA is TGTGCCAGCGGAGTAGCGGGATGGGAGCAGTACTTC. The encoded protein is CASGVAGWEQYF.